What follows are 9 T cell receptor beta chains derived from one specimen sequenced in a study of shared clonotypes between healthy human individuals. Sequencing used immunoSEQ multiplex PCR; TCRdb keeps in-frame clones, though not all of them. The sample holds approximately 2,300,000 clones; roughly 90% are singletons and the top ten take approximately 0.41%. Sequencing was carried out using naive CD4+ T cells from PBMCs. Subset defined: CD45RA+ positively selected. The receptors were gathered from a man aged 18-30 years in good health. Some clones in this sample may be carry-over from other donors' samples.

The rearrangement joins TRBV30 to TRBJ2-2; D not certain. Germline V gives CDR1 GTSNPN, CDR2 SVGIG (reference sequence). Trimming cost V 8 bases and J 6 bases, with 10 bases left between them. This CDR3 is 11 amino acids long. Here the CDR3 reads CAVSNSGELFF. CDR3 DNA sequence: TGTGCCGTTAGCAATTCCGGGGAGCTGTTTTTT.

The CDR3 sequence: CASSAVVGEQYF. For the CDR3, the DNA is TGTGCCAGCAGTGCGGTAGTAGGTGAGCAGTACTTC. The chain carries TRBV2 and TRBJ2-7, with no clear D. The CDR3 extends over 12 amino acids. V lost 4 bases, J lost 7 bases, and 11 bases lay in between. From germline, CDR1 is SNHLY and CDR2 FYNNEI. The variable domain in full, with the rest retrieved from reference TRBV2 and TRBJ2-7, is EPEVTQTPSHQVTQMGQEVILRCVPISNHLYFYWYRQILGQKVEFLVSFYNNEISEKSEIFDDQFSVERPDGSNFTLKIRSTKLEDSAMYFCASSAVVGEQYFGPGTRLTVT.

CDR3 coding DNA: TGTGCCAGCTCACCACCGGACAGGGGATCTTACGAGCAGTACTTC. This sequence encodes CASSPPDRGSYEQYF. The chain recombines TRBV18 with TRBJ2-7, with TRBD1 matching over 9 bases. The CDR3 contains 15 residues. Germline V gives CDR1 KGHSH, CDR2 LQKENI. J gave up 4 bases and V 0 bases, and 4 bases lay outside the gene matches.

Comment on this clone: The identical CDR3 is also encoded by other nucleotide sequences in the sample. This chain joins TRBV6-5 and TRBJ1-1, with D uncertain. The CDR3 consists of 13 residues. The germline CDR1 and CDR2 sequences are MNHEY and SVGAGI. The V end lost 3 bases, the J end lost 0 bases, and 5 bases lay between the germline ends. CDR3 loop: CASSYLMNTEAFF. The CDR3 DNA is TGTGCCAGCAGTTATTTGATGAACACTGAAGCTTTCTTT.

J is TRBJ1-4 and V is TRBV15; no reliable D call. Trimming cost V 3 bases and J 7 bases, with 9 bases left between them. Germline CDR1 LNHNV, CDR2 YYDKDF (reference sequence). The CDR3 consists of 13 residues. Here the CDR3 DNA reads TGTGCCACCAGCAGGGGCCGGAGTGAAAAACTGTTTTTT. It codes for CATSRGRSEKLFF.

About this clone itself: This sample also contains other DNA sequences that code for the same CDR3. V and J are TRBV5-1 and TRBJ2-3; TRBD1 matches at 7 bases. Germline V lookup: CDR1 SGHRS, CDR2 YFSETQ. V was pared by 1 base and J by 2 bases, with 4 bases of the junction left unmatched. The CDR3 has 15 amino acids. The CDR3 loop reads CASSLPQGSTDTQYF. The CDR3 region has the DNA TGCGCCAGCAGCTTGCCACAGGGGTCCACAGATACGCAGTATTTT.

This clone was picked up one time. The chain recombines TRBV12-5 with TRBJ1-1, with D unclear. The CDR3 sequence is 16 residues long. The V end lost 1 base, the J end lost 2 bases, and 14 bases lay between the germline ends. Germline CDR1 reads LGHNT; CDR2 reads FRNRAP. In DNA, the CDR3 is TGTGCTAGTGGTTTGGACGCGGACGGGAGTAACACTGAAGCTTTCTTT. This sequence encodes CASGLDADGSNTEAFF.

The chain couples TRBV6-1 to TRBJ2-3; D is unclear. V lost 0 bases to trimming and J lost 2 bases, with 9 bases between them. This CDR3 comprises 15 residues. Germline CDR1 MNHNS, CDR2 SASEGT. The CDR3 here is CASSEANLITDTQYF. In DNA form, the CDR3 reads TGTGCCAGCAGTGAAGCAAACCTGATCACAGATACGCAGTATTTT.

The CDR3 nucleotides are TGTGCCAGCAGTGGGCGGACGCCTAGCACAGATACGCAGTATTTT. Its translation is CASSGRTPSTDTQYF. This chain joins TRBV2 and TRBJ2-3; D is unresolved. With 4 bases removed from V and 0 bases from J, the gap between germline ends came to 11 bases. The CDR3 is made up of 15 amino acids. Germline V CDR1 and CDR2: SNHLY, FYNNEI.